These 31 T cell receptor beta chains were sequenced from one sample in a study of shared clonotypes between healthy human individuals. Assay used: immunoSEQ multiplex PCR; TCRdb lists only in-frame clones, some missing. The sample contains about 450,000 clones, 65% to 80% of which appear only once. The sequenced sample consisted of PBMCs. The receptors derive from a middle-aged woman in good health. Some clones in this sample may be carry-over from other donors' samples.

The chain carries TRBV30 and TRBJ2-7; D ambiguous. The germline V gene encodes CDR1 GTSNPN and CDR2 SVGIG (reference sequence). CDR3 length: 11 residues. Trimming removed 2 bases from V and 6 bases from J, with 8 bases in between. DNA for the CDR3: TGTGCCTGGAGTAGCCCGGGCGAGCAGTACTTC. Protein sequence: CAWSSPGEQYF.

CDR3 sequence: CASVGQGEANEQFF. In DNA form, the CDR3 reads TGTGCCAGCGTCGGACAGGGTGAAGCAAATGAGCAGTTCTTC. This sequence joins TRBV28 and TRBJ2-1, with TRBD1 identical over 8 bases. Unmatched junction bases numbered 10, after V lost 8 bases and J lost 7 bases. CDR1 and CDR2 (germline): MDHEN, SYDVKM. The CDR3 length is 14 residues.

The V gene is TRBV27, the J gene TRBJ2-1; the D gene is possibly TRBD1 (6 bases). The CDR3 length is 16 residues. V was trimmed by 6 bases and J by 6 bases, leaving 21 bases between them. CDR1 is MNHEY and CDR2 is SMNVEV in the germline V gene (reference sequence). The CDR3 DNA is TGTGCCAGCAGACGTATCTCAGGGGAAGTCGGCAATGAGCAGTTCTTC. Protein product: CASRRISGEVGNEQFF.

This clone was picked up a small number of times. The chain links TRBV2 to TRBJ2-1; 9 nucleotides line up with TRBD2. Trimming cost V 3 bases and J 10 bases; bases outside gene matches: 10. The germline V gene has CDR1 SNHLY and CDR2 FYNNEI. This CDR3 contains 15 residues. CDR3 sequence (DNA): TGTGCCAGCAGTGACTGGCTAGCGGGAAGTCGGGAGCAGTTCTTC. Amino acids: CASSDWLAGSREQFF.

DNA for the CDR3: TGTGCCAGCAGCCACCTGATACTGGGGGGCTACAATGAGCAGTTCTTC. It encodes CASSHLILGGYNEQFF. The chain joins TRBV7-9 to TRBJ2-1; possibly TRBD2 for D (6 bases). CDR1 is SEHNR, CDR2 FQNEAQ, per germline (reference sequence). V was cut by 5 bases and J by 3 bases, with 17 bases left in between. The CDR3 has 16 amino acids.

The chain employs TRBV28 and TRBJ1-5; possible D gene TRBD1, 5 bases. Trimming stripped 4 bases from V and 3 bases from J, with 16 bases between. This CDR3 contains 16 residues. Looked up from germline, CDR1 is MDHEN and CDR2 is SYDVKM. CDR3 residues: CASSSVPTGNNQPQHF. The CDR3 DNA reads as TGTGCCAGCAGTTCCGTTCCCACAGGTAACAATCAGCCCCAGCATTTT.

The chain has TRBV18 and TRBJ2-1; D might be TRBD2 (6 bases). Looked up from germline, CDR1 is KGHSH and CDR2 is LQKENI. Trimming shortened V by 1 base and J by 5 bases, and 12 bases separated the two germline ends. This CDR3 has 15 amino acids. CDR3 DNA sequence: TGTGCCAGCTCACCACTCTGGGGGGTCAACAATGAGCAGTTCTTC. It is translated as CASSPLWGVNNEQFF.

The chain joins TRBV5-4 to TRBJ2-3; TRBD1 aligns across 8 bases. Germline V lookup: CDR1 SGHNT, CDR2 YYREEE (reference sequence). This CDR3 has 15 residues. V shed 4 bases and J 10 bases; nucleotides not matched to a gene: 14. DNA for the CDR3: TGTGCCAGCAGCGGACGGACAGGGAGCAGGGAGGCGCAGTATTTT. Translated, it gives CASSGRTGSREAQYF.

To note about this clone: Other DNA sequences in this specimen translate into the identical CDR3. The chain has TRBV10-2 and TRBJ2-3; 9 nucleotides align to TRBD2. V dropped 4 bases and J dropped 3; count of bases not matched to a gene: 2. Germline CDR1 and CDR2: WSHSY and SAAADI. The CDR3 is 14 amino acids. CDR3 sequence: CASSGLAGTDTQYF. CDR3 nucleotides: TGCGCCAGCAGTGGCCTAGCGGGGACAGATACGCAGTATTTT.

The V gene is TRBV4-3, the J gene TRBJ1-4; D gene ambiguous. V was shortened by 0 bases and J by 0 bases, with 14 bases between the two germline ends. The germline V gene encodes CDR1 LGHNA and CDR2 YSLEER. The CDR3 runs 18 residues. CDR3 sequence reads: CASSQDYPRGSTNEKLFF. In DNA form, the CDR3 reads TGCGCCAGCAGCCAAGATTACCCCCGGGGTTCAACTAATGAAAAACTGTTTTTT.

The gene calls are TRBV27 and TRBJ2-3; D is undetermined. CDR3 length: 13 residues. Germline CDR1 is MNHEY and CDR2 is SMNVEV (reference sequence). Trimming pared 6 bases from V and 0 bases from J, leaving 7 bases between. CDR3 protein: CASRGVSTDTQYF. The CDR3, as DNA: TGTGCCAGCAGAGGAGTTAGCACAGATACGCAGTATTTT.

The rearrangement joins TRBV11-3 to TRBJ2-5, with D unresolved. This CDR3 is 12 amino acids long. V lost 1 base to trimming and J lost 9 bases, with 9 bases between them. The V gene's germline CDR1 is SGHNT and CDR2 YENEEA. The CDR3 coding sequence is TGTGCCAGCAGCTTAGTTTCAGCCGCCCAGTACTTC. This gives the protein CASSLVSAAQYF.

The J gene is TRBJ2-7, the V gene TRBV28; D possibly corresponds to TRBD1 (6 bases). CDR3 length equals 13 residues. V lost 2 bases and J lost 5, with 10 bases in between. The V gene's germline CDR1 is MDHEN and CDR2 SYDVKM. Written as DNA, the CDR3 is TGTGCCAGCAGTTTACTGGGGGCTGACGAGCAGTACTTC. It encodes CASSLLGADEQYF.

This clone was seen once. This chain uses TRBV9 with TRBJ2-3; no firm D call. V lost 3 bases to trimming and J lost 4 bases, with 15 bases between them. CDR1 is SGDLS and CDR2 is YYNGEE in the germline V gene. CDR3 length: 15 amino acids. The CDR3 coding sequence is TGTGCCAGCAGCGCCCTCTGGCACGGCGCAGATACGCAGTATTTT. The encoded protein is CASSALWHGADTQYF. The whole variable domain, remainder taken from reference TRBV9 and TRBJ2-3, is DSGVTQTPKHLITATGQRVTLRCSPRSGDLSVYWYQQSLDQGLQFLIQYYNGEERAKGNILERFSAQQFPDLHSELNLSSLELGDSALYFCASSALWHGADTQYFGPGTRLTVL.

The rearrangement uses TRBV28 and TRBJ2-7; TRBD2 matches at 10 bases. J lost 5 bases, V lost 4 bases, and 14 bases had no gene match. The germline V gene has CDR1 MDHEN and CDR2 SYDVKM. The CDR3 extends over 17 amino acids. The CDR3 DNA sequence: TGTGCCAGCAGTTCCACAATAGTAGCGGGAGGTCTCGACGAGCAGTACTTC. Amino acids: CASSSTIVAGGLDEQYF.

The chain uses TRBV7-8 and TRBJ2-7; D ambiguous. Deletions cut 5 bases from V and 2 bases from J, with 19 bases between. The CDR3 runs to 16 residues. Germline values: CDR1 SGHVS, CDR2 FQNEAQ. The CDR3 is CASSAIRVRAPYEQYF. The CDR3 DNA follows: TGTGCCAGCAGCGCGATCCGGGTAAGAGCCCCCTACGAGCAGTACTTC.

The V gene is TRBV28, the J gene TRBJ1-2; TRBD1 aligns across 7 bases. Germline V gene sequence: CDR1 MDHEN, CDR2 SYDVKM. The CDR3 extends over 14 amino acids. Unmatched junction bases numbered 6, after V lost 6 bases and J lost 2 bases. Here the CDR3 reads CASSQEGANYGYTF. DNA of the CDR3: TGTGCCAGCAGCCAGGAGGGGGCGAACTATGGCTACACCTTC.

The chain recombines TRBV5-4 with TRBJ2-7, with D unresolved. Trimming took off 6 bases at V and 6 bases at J, with 16 bases between the two ends. Germline values: CDR1 SGHNT, CDR2 YYREEE (reference sequence). This CDR3 contains 13 residues. DNA of the CDR3: TGTGCCAGCACCCATCCCGACCGCAGCGAGCAGTACTTC. It specifies CASTHPDRSEQYF.

This clone turned up a few times. The chain carries TRBV4-2 and TRBJ2-7, with D possibly being TRBD2 (5 bases). This CDR3 is built from 13 residues. Germline values: CDR1 LGHNA, CDR2 YNFKEQ. Trimming pared 0 bases from V and 7 bases from J, leaving 10 bases between. Written as DNA, the CDR3 is TGTGCCAGCAGCCAAGATCGGGGTATAGAGCAGTACTTC. Translating gives CASSQDRGIEQYF.

With regard to this clone: A single base is all that separates this from a far larger clone, so a read error is likely. Other nucleotide sequences in the sample specify the same CDR3. This chain joins TRBV4-2 and TRBJ2-7, with D perhaps assigned TRBD1 or TRBD2 (5 bases each). Germline lookup yields CDR1 LGHNA and CDR2 YNFKEQ. The CDR3 is 16 amino acids. CDR3 coding DNA: TGTGCCAGCAGCCAAGACGAGGGGCAGGGCGTCGACGAACAGTACTTC. It specifies CASSQDEGQGVDEQYF.

This clone occurred a few times. The rearrangement links TRBV18 to TRBJ2-7; tentative D call: TRBD1 (5 bases). The V end lost 2 bases, the J end lost 0 bases, and 11 bases lay between the germline ends. Germline CDR1 reads KGHSH; CDR2 reads LQKENI. This CDR3 has 15 amino acids. As DNA, the CDR3 is TGTGCCAGCTCACCAGGAACAGGCCCCTCCTACGAGCAGTACTTC. Its translation is CASSPGTGPSYEQYF. Filled out from reference TRBV18 and TRBJ2-7, the complete variable domain reads NAGVMQNPRHLVRRRGQEARLRCSPMKGHSHVYWYRQLPEEGLKFMVYLQKENIIDESGMPKERFSAEFPKEGPSILRIQQVVRGDSAAYFCASSPGTGPSYEQYFGPGTRLTVT.

The genes are TRBV7-2 and TRBJ2-1, with 11 positions matching TRBD2. CDR1 is SGHTA, CDR2 FQGNSA, per germline. The CDR3 has 18 residues. Trimming removed 4 bases from V and 1 base from J; junction bases left unmatched: 9. CDR3 coding DNA: TGTGCCAGCAGCTACCCCTTGACTAGCGGGATATCCTACAATGAGCAGTTCTTC. Its translation: CASSYPLTSGISYNEQFF.

CDR3 loop: CASSPGPLGASYEQYF. The DNA for the CDR3 is TGTGCCAGCAGCCCGGGCCCCCTAGGGGCGAGCTACGAGCAGTACTTC. V and J are TRBV7-9 and TRBJ2-7, with D maybe TRBD1 (5 bases). The V gene's germline CDR1 is SEHNR and CDR2 FQNEAQ (reference sequence). V lost 5 bases and J 3 bases, leaving 20 bases between the germline ends. This CDR3 has 16 residues.

The chain carries TRBV7-7 and TRBJ2-7, with unresolved D. Germline loops: CDR1 SSHAT, CDR2 FNYEAQ (reference sequence). This CDR3 contains 13 residues. The germline V and J ends were trimmed by 5 bases and 0 bases, with 8 bases remaining between them. The CDR3 DNA reads as TGTGCCAGCAGCCAGGACCCCTCCTACGAGCAGTACTTC. It codes for CASSQDPSYEQYF.

The CDR3 sequence: CASRPPPGQLNTEAFF. In DNA, the CDR3 is TGTGCCAGCAGGCCCCCCCCGGGACAACTGAACACTGAAGCTTTCTTT. The chain is built from TRBV28 and TRBJ1-1, with D perhaps TRBD1 (6 bases). This CDR3 has 16 residues. CDR1 and CDR2 (germline): MDHEN, SYDVKM. Trimming cost V 6 bases and J 0 bases, with 17 bases left between them.

The gene calls are TRBV27 and TRBJ2-5; 12 bases fit TRBD2. This CDR3 is built from 18 residues. Germline V CDR1 and CDR2: MNHEY, SMNVEV (reference sequence). The V and J ends lost 5 bases and 5 bases, in that order; junction bases with no gene match: 15. This CDR3 reads CASSPGLAGPPDIETQYF. The CDR3 DNA is TGTGCCAGCAGTCCGGGACTAGCGGGCCCGCCCGATATTGAGACCCAGTACTTC.

V and J are TRBV13 and TRBJ2-2, with TRBD2 matching 7 bases. The CDR3 runs to 18 residues. CDR1 is PRHDT, CDR2 FYEKMQ, per germline (reference sequence). The V and J ends lost 7 bases and 1 base, in that order; junction bases with no gene match: 15. CDR3 nucleotides: TGTGCCAGCATCGTATCCCATAGGCTAGCGGTGAACACCGGGGAGCTGTTTTTT. Amino acid sequence: CASIVSHRLAVNTGELFF.

The J gene is TRBJ2-1, the V gene TRBV7-2; maybe TRBD2 (6 bases). The CDR3 consists of 12 residues. The V gene lost 1 base and the J gene lost 12 bases, with 10 bases spanning the gap. Looked up from germline, CDR1 is SGHTA and CDR2 is FQGNSA. The CDR3, as DNA: TGTGCCAGCAGCTTAGTTGGGACTGGGCAGTTCTTC. Translating gives CASSLVGTGQFF.

The chain employs TRBV7-6 and TRBJ2-1; D gene uncertain. Germline V gene lookup returns CDR1 SGHVS and CDR2 FNYEAQ. V was pared by 1 base and J by 7 bases, with 8 bases between. The CDR3 contains 13 residues. The CDR3 loop reads CASSLDSLNEQFF. The CDR3 DNA is TGTGCCAGCAGCTTAGATTCGTTAAATGAGCAGTTCTTC.

The chain employs TRBV11-2 and TRBJ2-1; 7 positions match TRBD2. This CDR3 has 16 residues. Germline lookup yields CDR1 SGHAT and CDR2 FQNNGV. V shed 2 bases and J 7 bases; nucleotides not matched to a gene: 11. The CDR3 spells CASSLNSGSRRNEQFF. In DNA, the CDR3 is TGTGCCAGCAGCTTAAATAGCGGGTCCCGGAGGAATGAGCAGTTCTTC.

V gene TRBV30 combines with J gene TRBJ2-7, with D perhaps TRBD2 (7 bases). The V and J ends lost 0 bases and 2 bases respectively, with 11 bases between them. Germline V gene lookup returns CDR1 GTSNPN and CDR2 SVGIG (reference sequence). The CDR3 length is 14 residues. The CDR3 region has the DNA TGTGCCTGGAGTGTAGGGGGGGTCGCCTACGAGCAGTACTTC. As protein: CAWSVGGVAYEQYF.